The sequence of this TCR beta chain was determined in a study of vaccination and CD4 T cells after COVID-19. Study-wide background: Cells were stimulated with overlapping spike peptide pools from SARS-CoV-2, HCoV-NL63, HCoV-OC43 and HCoV-229E.

Sequenced with the Oncomine TCR Beta short-read assay was DNA taken from cultured CD4+ T cells. TCRdb recomputed calls from the PCR reads with MiXCR, one row per CDR3 protein. The sample shows under 20,000 distinct CDR3 sequences, around 50% of them seen only once. On this clonotype: Its antigen remains unknown.

The sample's treatment: roughly 10-day PBMC culture with coronavirus spike peptide pools or control peptides (ViraFEST assay). Peptide-pool expansion of antigen-specific T cells preceded TCR sequencing in ViraFEST. The germline V gene has CDR1 MNHEY and CDR2 SVGEGT. V lost 0 bases and J 2 bases, leaving 13 bases between the germline ends. This CDR3 comprises 17 residues. The sequence was collected from a human donor who had recovered from COVID-19. Sequencing used CD4+ T cells from blood, cultured in vitro. This chain uses TRBV6-2 or TRBV6-3 with TRBJ2-2, with D perhaps being TRBD1 or TRBD2 (5 bases each). CDR3: CASSYSGEYLNTGELFF. The CDR3 region has the DNA TGTGCCAGCAGTTACTCGGGGGAATACCTCAACACCGGGGAGCTGTTTTTT.